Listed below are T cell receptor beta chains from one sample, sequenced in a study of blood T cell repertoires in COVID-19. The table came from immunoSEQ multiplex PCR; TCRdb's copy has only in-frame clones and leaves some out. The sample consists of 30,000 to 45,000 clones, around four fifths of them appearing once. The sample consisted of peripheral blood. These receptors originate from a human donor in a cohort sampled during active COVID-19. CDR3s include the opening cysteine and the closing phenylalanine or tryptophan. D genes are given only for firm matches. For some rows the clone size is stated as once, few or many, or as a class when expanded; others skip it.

CASSSRVGGQPQHF | TGTGCCAGCAGTTCCAGGGTCGGGGGTCAGCCCCAGCATTTT | once | TRBJ1-5 | TRBV6-2/TRBV6-3 | NA
CASTRGGTNAYEQYF | TGTGCCAGCACAAGAGGAGGGACTAACGCCTACGAGCAGTACTTC | NA | TRBJ2-7 | TRBV9 | TRBD2
CASSTGQSNSPLHF | TGCGCCAGCAGCACGGGACAATCAAATTCACCCCTCCACTTT | NA | TRBJ1-6 | TRBV5-1 | NA
CASSPWDRAYGYTF | TGTGCCAGCAGCCCGTGGGACAGGGCCTATGGCTACACCTTC | NA | TRBJ1-2 | TRBV3-1/TRBV3-2 | TRBD1
CASRRGGEGYGYTF | TGTGCCAGTAGGAGAGGGGGCGAGGGCTATGGCTACACCTTC | NA | TRBJ1-2 | TRBV19 | TRBD1
CASSLGLAGGTETQYF | TGTGCCAGCAGCCTGGGACTAGCGGGGGGCACAGAGACCCAGTACTTC | NA | TRBJ2-5 | TRBV7-2 | TRBD2
CSVDRSGAEAFF | TGCAGCGTTGACAGGTCCGGGGCTGAAGCTTTCTTT | NA | TRBJ1-1 | TRBV29-1 | NA
CASSLAGVIYNEQFF | TGTGCCAGCAGCTTAGCAGGGGTAATCTACAATGAGCAGTTCTTC | NA | TRBJ2-1 | TRBV7-3 | NA
CASSKDSSGANVLTF | TGTGCCAGTAGTAAAGACAGCTCTGGGGCCAACGTCCTGACTTTC | NA | TRBJ2-6 | TRBV19 | NA
CASSEPPSELSNEQFF | TGCGCCAGCAGTGAACCCCCCAGCGAGCTGAGCAATGAGCAGTTCTTC | NA | TRBJ2-1 | TRBV10-1 | NA
CASSLQTGGAWAYTF | TGTGCCAGCAGCTTACAGACAGGGGGCGCATGGGCCTACACCTTC | NA | TRBJ1-2 | TRBV5-5 | TRBD1
CASSFGQGTEAFF | TGTGCCAGCAGCTTTGGACAGGGCACTGAAGCTTTCTTT | NA | TRBJ1-1 | TRBV9 | TRBD1
CASTPDRTGQFF | TGTGCCAGCACCCCAGACCGTACGGGGCAGTTCTTC | NA | TRBJ2-1 | TRBV28 | NA
CASSLLDSYNEQFF | TGTGCCAGTTCCCTGTTGGACAGCTACAATGAGCAGTTCTTC | NA | TRBJ2-1 | TRBV5-6 | NA
CASSPSGQGLKGGYTF | TGTGCCAGCTCACCAAGCGGACAGGGTTTGAAGGGTGGCTACACCTTC | NA | TRBJ1-2 | TRBV18 | TRBD1
CASSRGAFYEQYF | TGCGCCAGCAGCCGGGGGGCCTTCTACGAGCAGTACTTC | NA | TRBJ2-7 | TRBV5-1 | NA